What follows describes a single T cell receptor beta chain. The antigen remains unidentified. TCRdb processed the reads anew with MiXCR; each CDR3 protein has one entry. The table has about 100,000 distinct CDR3 sequences, 20% to 25% seen once. The CDR3 is made up of 15 amino acids. The V gene lost 0 bases and the J gene lost 7 bases, with 12 bases spanning the gap. Per germline, CDR1 MNHNS and CDR2 SASEGT. This entry is derived from a study of T cell repertoires in cytomegalovirus infection. Study at large: Public TCR beta signatures indicated both CMV infection and matching HLA type. Study-level results: Cumulative frequency (of public TCR beta family members) identified carriers of CMV plus the relevant HLA.

Sequenced sample: CD8+ T cells from PBMCs. This rearrangement joins TRBV6-1 to TRBJ2-2; D is uncertain. This clonotype was obtained from a human donor in good health (CMV status not recorded). Some clones in this sample may be carry-over from other donors' samples. The CDR3 DNA is TGTGCCAGCAGTGAAGCGCTTGTCCCGGGCGGGGAGCTGTTTTTT. Translation: CASSEALVPGGELFF.